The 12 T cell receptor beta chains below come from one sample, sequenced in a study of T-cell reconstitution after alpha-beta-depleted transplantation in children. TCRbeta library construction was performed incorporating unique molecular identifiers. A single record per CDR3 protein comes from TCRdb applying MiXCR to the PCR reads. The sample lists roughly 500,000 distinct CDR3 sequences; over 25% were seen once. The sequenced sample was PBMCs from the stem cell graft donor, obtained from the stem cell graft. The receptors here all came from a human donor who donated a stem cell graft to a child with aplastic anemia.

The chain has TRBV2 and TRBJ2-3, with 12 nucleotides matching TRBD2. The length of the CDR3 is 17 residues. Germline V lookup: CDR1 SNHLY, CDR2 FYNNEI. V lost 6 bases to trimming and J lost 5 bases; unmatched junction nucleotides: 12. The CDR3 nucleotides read TGTGCCAGCAGCCCCTCGGTGACTAGCGGGAGAATAGATACGCAGTATTTT. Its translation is CASSPSVTSGRIDTQYF.

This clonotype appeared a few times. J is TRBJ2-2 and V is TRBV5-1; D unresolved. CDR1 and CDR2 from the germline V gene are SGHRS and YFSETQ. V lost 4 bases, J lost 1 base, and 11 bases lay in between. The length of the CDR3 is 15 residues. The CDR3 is CASSAPRQNTGELFF. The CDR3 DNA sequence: TGCGCCAGCAGCGCCCCAAGGCAGAACACCGGGGAGCTGTTTTTT.

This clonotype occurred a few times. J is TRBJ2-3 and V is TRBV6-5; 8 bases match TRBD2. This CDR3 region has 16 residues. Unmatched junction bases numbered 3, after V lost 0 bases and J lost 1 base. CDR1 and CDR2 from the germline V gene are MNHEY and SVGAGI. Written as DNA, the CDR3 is TGTGCCAGCAGTTACTCCAGCGGGAGCGGCACAGATACGCAGTATTTT. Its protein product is CASSYSSGSGTDTQYF.

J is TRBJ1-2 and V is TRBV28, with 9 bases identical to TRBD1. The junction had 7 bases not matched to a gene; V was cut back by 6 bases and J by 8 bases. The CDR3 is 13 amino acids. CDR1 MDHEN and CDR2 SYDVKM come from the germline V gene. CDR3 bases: TGTGCCAGCAGATATAGGGACAGGGAAGGCTACACCTTC. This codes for CASRYRDREGYTF.

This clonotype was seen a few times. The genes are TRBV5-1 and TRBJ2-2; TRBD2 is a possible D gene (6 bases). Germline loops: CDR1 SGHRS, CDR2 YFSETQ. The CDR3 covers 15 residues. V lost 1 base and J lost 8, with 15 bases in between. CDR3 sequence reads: CASSLTGALPGELFF. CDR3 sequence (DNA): TGCGCCAGCAGCTTGACGGGAGCGCTCCCGGGGGAGCTGTTTTTT.

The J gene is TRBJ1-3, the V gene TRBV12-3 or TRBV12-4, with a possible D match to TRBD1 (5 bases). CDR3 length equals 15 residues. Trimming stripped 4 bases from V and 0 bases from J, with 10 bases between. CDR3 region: CASSYDRSSGNTIYF. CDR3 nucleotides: TGTGCCAGCAGTTACGACAGAAGCTCTGGAAACACCATATATTTT.

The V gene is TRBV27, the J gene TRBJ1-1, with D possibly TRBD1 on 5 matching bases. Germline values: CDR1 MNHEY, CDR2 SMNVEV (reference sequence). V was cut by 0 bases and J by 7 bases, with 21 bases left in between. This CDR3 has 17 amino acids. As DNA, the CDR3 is TGTGCCAGCAGTTTATCGTTGAACCAGGGCATCAAGGGTGAAGCTTTCTTT. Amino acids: CASSLSLNQGIKGEAFF.

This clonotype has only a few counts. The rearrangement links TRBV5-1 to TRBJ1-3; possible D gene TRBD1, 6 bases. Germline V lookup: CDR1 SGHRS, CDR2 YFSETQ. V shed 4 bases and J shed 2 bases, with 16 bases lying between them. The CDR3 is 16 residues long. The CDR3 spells CASSLGPGTTGNTIYF. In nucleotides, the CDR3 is TGCGCCAGCAGCCTCGGGCCGGGGACAACTGGAAACACCATATATTTT.

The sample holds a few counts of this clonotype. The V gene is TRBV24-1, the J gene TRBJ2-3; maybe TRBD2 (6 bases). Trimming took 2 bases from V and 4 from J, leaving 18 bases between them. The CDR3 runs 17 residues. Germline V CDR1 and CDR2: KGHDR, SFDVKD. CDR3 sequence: CATSDSPGLTIPDTQYF. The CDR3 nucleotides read TGTGCCACCAGTGATTCGCCGGGACTGACAATACCAGATACGCAGTATTTT.

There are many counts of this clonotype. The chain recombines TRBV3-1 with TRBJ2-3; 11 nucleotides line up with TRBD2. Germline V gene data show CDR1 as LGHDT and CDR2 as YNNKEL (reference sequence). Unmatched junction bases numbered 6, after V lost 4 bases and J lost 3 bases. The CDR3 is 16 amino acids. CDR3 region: CASSPLAGGPTDTQYF. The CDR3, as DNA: TGTGCCAGCAGCCCCTTAGCGGGAGGGCCAACAGATACGCAGTATTTT.

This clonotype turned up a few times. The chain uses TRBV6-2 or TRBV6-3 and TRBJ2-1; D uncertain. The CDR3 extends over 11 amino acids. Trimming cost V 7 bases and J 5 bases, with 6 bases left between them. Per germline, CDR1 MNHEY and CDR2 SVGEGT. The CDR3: CASTLHNEQFF. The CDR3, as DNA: TGTGCCAGCACCCTTCACAATGAGCAGTTCTTC.

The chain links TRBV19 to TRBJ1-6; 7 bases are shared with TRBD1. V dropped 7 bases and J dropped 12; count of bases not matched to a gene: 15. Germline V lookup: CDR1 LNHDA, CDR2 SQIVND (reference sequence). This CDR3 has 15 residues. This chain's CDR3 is CASTPRDSPIQPLHF. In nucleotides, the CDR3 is TGTGCCAGTACTCCCCGGGACAGTCCAATTCAACCCCTCCACTTT.